The source of this TCR beta chain is a study of T cells in narcolepsy. Libraries were prepared by immunoSEQ multiplex PCR; TCRdb keeps only in-frame clonotypes and omits some of them. This table has tens of thousands of clones, 83% appearing once. In regard to this clone: What it recognizes is unknown.

Notes on the study in general: Healthy controls reportedly lacked the autoreactive clonotypes serially found in patients' blood. No autoreactive T cell clone sequences appeared in some memory CD4+ repertoires. HCRT-specific and TRIB2-specific autoreactive clonotypes appeared among same-patient CSF and blood CD4+ clonotypes.

The receptor was derived from a human donor in good health. The specimen was memory (CD45RA-) CD4+ T cells from blood.

The CDR3 bases are TGTGCCAGCAGTGTCAGGACAGGGTCCACAGATACGCAGTATTTT. Amino acid sequence: CASSVRTGSTDTQYF. V is TRBV25-1 and J is TRBJ2-3; 8 bases align to TRBD1. Germline CDR1 is MGHDK and CDR2 is SYGVNS. CDR3 length: 15 residues. J was trimmed by 2 bases and V by 4 bases; bases with no gene match: 5.